This T cell receptor (beta chain) was obtained from a study of T cells in Graves' hyperthyroidism and ophthalmopathy. This clonotype was seen many times. TCR beta CDR3 region amplification was performed from RNA transcripts. During a first-round RT-PCR of the TCR CDR3, the HTBI primer set was used. TCRdb re-called the multiplex PCR reads with MiXCR, one entry per CDR3 protein. The sample consists of around 350,000 distinct CDR3 sequences, approximately 19% of them appearing once. Germline CDR1 reads MDHEN; CDR2 reads SYDVKM. The CDR3 spans 14 residues. Trimming took off 7 bases at V and 6 bases at J, with 16 bases between the two ends.

Sequenced sample: blood. This clonotype was obtained from a woman in her late teens or twenties with Graves' hyperthyroidism. This chain connects TRBV28 to TRBJ1-3; TRBD1 is a possible D gene (5 bases). For the CDR3, the DNA is TGTGCCAGCACCATTCGGGGGGTCGTAAACACCATATATTTT. Protein sequence: CASTIRGVVNTIYF.